The rows below give T cell receptor beta chains drawn from one sample of a study of T-cell reconstitution after alpha-beta-depleted transplantation in children. Each CDR3 protein is one row after TCRdb ran MiXCR on the PCR reads. The table lists 480,000 or so distinct CDR3 sequences, about 10% of them singletons. Specimen: PBMCs, collected before TCRalphabeta/CD19-depleted stem cell transplant. Source of these receptors: a child younger than 10 with inherited bone marrow failure, due to receive a stem cell transplant. Each CDR3 is given with its conserved first and last residue. The D gene is left open where the match is weak. Not all rows give a size; the values are once, few, many and, for expanded clones, a class.

j_call,v_call,d_call,clone_size,cdr3_nt,cdr3_aa
TRBJ1-4,TRBV18,-,many,TGTGCCAGCTCACTCCTCGCCCAGCAAACTAATGAAAAACTGTTTTTT,CASSLLAQQTNEKLFF
TRBJ1-2,TRBV24-1,-,many,TGTGCCACCAGTGATTACCGGGACGGCCATGGCTACACCTTC,CATSDYRDGHGYTF
TRBJ2-5,TRBV5-1,-,many,TGCGCCAGCAGCTTCACGGACTCAGGGATGGAGACCCAGTACTTC,CASSFTDSGMETQYF
TRBJ2-7,TRBV19,TRBD2,few,TGTGCCAGTAGCCGACTGGGCGGACTAGGGAGGACCTACGAGCAGTACTTC,CASSRLGGLGRTYEQYF
TRBJ2-1,TRBV7-9,-,many,TGTGCCAGCTCTGGGGACTCCTACAATGAGCAGTTCTTC,CASSGDSYNEQFF
TRBJ2-3,TRBV12-3/TRBV12-4,-,few,TGTGCCAGCAATGAGGATTGGGTCACAGATACGCAGTATTTT,CASNEDWVTDTQYF
TRBJ1-1,TRBV6-1,-,-,TGTGCCAGCAGTGAAATGCAGGGCTTGAACACTGAAGCTTTCTTT,CASSEMQGLNTEAFF
TRBJ2-1,TRBV29-1,TRBD2,-,TGCAGCGTTGAAGGACTAGCGGGAGACAATGAGCAGTTCTTC,CSVEGLAGDNEQFF
TRBJ2-4,TRBV4-3,-,many,TGCGCCAGCAGCCAAGTCGTGGGGGCGAACATTCAGTACTTC,CASSQVVGANIQYF
TRBJ1-1,TRBV12-5,-,many,TGTGCTAGTGGTTTCGACAGGAACACTGAAGCTTTCTTT,CASGFDRNTEAFF
TRBJ2-1,TRBV2,-,many,TGTGCCAGAGGCGAGAGCTCCTACAATGAGCAGTTCTTC,CARGESSYNEQFF
TRBJ2-7,TRBV28,TRBD2,many,TGTGCCAGCAGTTTATGGCGGGAGGTCCACGAGCAGTACTTC,CASSLWREVHEQYF
TRBJ2-1,TRBV30,-,many,TGTGCCTGGAGTGTAGCGGTTTCCTACAATGAGCAGTTCTTC,CAWSVAVSYNEQFF
TRBJ2-3,TRBV6-2/TRBV6-3,TRBD2,many,TGTGCCAGCAGTTACTCGCGGGAGGGACTCACAGATACGCAGTATTTT,CASSYSREGLTDTQYF
TRBJ1-5,TRBV11-2,-,many,TGTGCCAGCAGCCAGTATAGCAATCAGCCCCAGCATTTT,CASSQYSNQPQHF
TRBJ2-4,TRBV28,TRBD2,many,TGTGCCAGCAGTTCGACTAGCAACATTCAGTACTTC,CASSSTSNIQYF
TRBJ1-2,TRBV7-2,-,many,TGTGCCAGCAGCTTAGGCGATCGCAGGGGAGGGTGGTATGGCTACACCTTC,CASSLGDRRGGWYGYTF
TRBJ2-5,TRBV5-6,-,many,TGTGCCAGCAGCGCCCCCTGGGGGGAAGAGACCCAGTACTTC,CASSAPWGEETQYF
TRBJ2-5,TRBV20-1,-,-,TGCAGTGCTAGAGACTTGACAGAGTCGTGGGAGACCCAGTACTTC,CSARDLTESWETQYF
TRBJ2-1,TRBV27,-,few,TGTGCCAGCAGTTTGGACCAGGACTCCTACAATGAGCAGTTCTTC,CASSLDQDSYNEQFF
TRBJ2-7,TRBV10-3,TRBD2,many,TGTGCCATCAGCGACCTTGAGCTAGCGGGAGGGTCGAACGAGCAGTACTTC,CAISDLELAGGSNEQYF
TRBJ2-7,TRBV20-1,TRBD2,-,TGCAGTGCTAGAATCCTGACTAGCGGGATTTCGTACGAGCAGTACTTC,CSARILTSGISYEQYF
TRBJ2-7,TRBV7-9,-,many,TGTGCCAGCAGCGACGACAGGTACGCCTACGAGCAGTACTTC,CASSDDRYAYEQYF
TRBJ2-1,TRBV11-2,TRBD2,few,TGTGCCAGCAGCTTAGTGGCGGGAGGGCGGGGTGAGCAGTTCTTC,CASSLVAGGRGEQFF
TRBJ1-5,TRBV27,-,-,TGTGCCAGCAGGAGAATAGAAGGGCAGCCCCAGCATTTT,CASRRIEGQPQHF
TRBJ2-3,TRBV20-1,-,-,TGCAGTGTCACAACTGATTACACAGATACGCAGTATTTT,CSVTTDYTDTQYF
TRBJ2-7,TRBV12-3/TRBV12-4,-,many,TGTGCCAGCAGTTTAGAGACGCGCGAGCAGTACTTC,CASSLETREQYF
TRBJ1-2,TRBV12-3/TRBV12-4,-,many,TGTGCCAGCAGTTTTTATCAGGGGACCGGGGGCTACACCTTC,CASSFYQGTGGYTF
TRBJ1-2,TRBV10-3,TRBD1,-,TGTGCCATCAGTGGAGACCAGGGGGCGGGAGGCTACACCTTC,CAISGDQGAGGYTF
TRBJ2-2,TRBV24-1,TRBD2,many,TGTGCCACCTGCTCTAGCGGACCAAACACCGGGGAGCTGTTTTTT,CATCSSGPNTGELFF
TRBJ2-1,TRBV25-1,-,many,TGTGCCAGCAGTGAAGGTCTCGGACGGACCTATTACAATGAGCAGTTCTTC,CASSEGLGRTYYNEQFF
TRBJ2-7,TRBV19,-,-,TGTGCCAGTAGTATCTCCCCGGGTTTTGTACAGTACTTC,CASSISPGFVQYF
TRBJ2-2,TRBV20-1,-,-,TGCAGTGCTAGAGTTGGTAGCGCCGGGGAGCTGTTTTTT,CSARVGSAGELFF
TRBJ2-3,TRBV7-2,TRBD2,-,TGTCCCAGCAGCTTACGCGGGAGAGCAGATACGCAGTATTTT,CPSSLRGRADTQYF
TRBJ1-5,TRBV29-1,TRBD1,many,TGCAGCGTCGGGGGGACAGGGGATCAGCCCCAGCATTTT,CSVGGTGDQPQHF
TRBJ2-2,TRBV28,TRBD1,many,TGTGCCAGCAGTTTCTGGGGTCCAAAGACAGGGGGCGCGGTCGGGACCGGGGAGCTGTTTTTT,CASSFWGPKTGGAVGTGELFF
TRBJ2-6,TRBV19,-,few,TGTGCCAGTAGTATAGGGGGGATCTCTGGGGCCAACGTCCTGACTTTC,CASSIGGISGANVLTF
TRBJ2-1,TRBV7-9,-,many,TGTGCCAGCAGCCCTAGTGGTGTCGGTCACAATGAGCAGTTCTTC,CASSPSGVGHNEQFF
TRBJ2-1,TRBV5-6,TRBD2,few,TGTGCCAGCAGCTCCAAATTTCGGGAGGGCTGGAGTCTAGTGAATGAGCAGTTCTTC,CASSSKFREGWSLVNEQFF
TRBJ2-5,TRBV5-1,-,many,TGCGCCAGCAGCGAAGGGGGTCCGGGAGAGACCCAGTACTTC,CASSEGGPGETQYF
TRBJ1-1,TRBV6-2/TRBV6-3,-,many,TGTGCCAGCGGTAGGACCGCCCTCGAAGCTTTCTTT,CASGRTALEAFF
TRBJ2-1,TRBV20-1,TRBD2,many,TGCAGTGCTTTGGGACTAGCGGGAGTATACAATGAGCAGTTCTTC,CSALGLAGVYNEQFF
TRBJ2-3,TRBV29-1,TRBD2,many,TGCAGCCTTAGCGGGGGGGAGGATACGCAGTATTTT,CSLSGGEDTQYF
TRBJ1-5,TRBV19,TRBD1,-,TGTGCCAGTAGTATAGCTTCCAGGGGGGGTCAGCCCCAGCATTTT,CASSIASRGGQPQHF
TRBJ2-7,TRBV21-1,-,many,TGTGCCAGCAGCAAAGGTTCTAGCTCTAACTCCTACGAGCAGTACTTC,CASSKGSSSNSYEQYF